The clone carrying this TCR beta chain was counted a few times. The target antigen is unknown. One heparinised draw of blood, averaging approximately 110 mL, came from each donor. Researchers reported sorting CD4+ naive, central memory, regulatory and stem cell-like memory cells via CD45RO/CCR7/CD25/CD127/CD95/CD27. Germline loops: CDR1 SQVTM, CDR2 ANQGSEA. The V segment lost 7 bases and the J segment 5 bases; nucleotides outside the gene matches: 14. The CDR3 covers 14 residues. This sample was taken from a study of beta chain features in type 1 diabetes. Study overall: All samples together contributed 100 million to 120 million sorted cells for examination.

Expressed TCRB transcripts were sequenced after all isolated RNA was converted to cDNA. Each sample of naive, central memory or regulatory T cells had, on average, roughly 3.5 million reads. Measured with immunoSEQ multiplex PCR; TCRdb has only the in-frame clones, and not every one. The data hold 350,000 to 450,000 clones, with about 12% observed a single time. General study results and limits: All four CD4+ subsets of Type 1 diabetes patients contained TCRB CDR3s that were moderately but significantly shorter.

Sequencing was performed on naive CD4+ T cells from blood. This sequence joins TRBV29-1 and TRBJ2-7; 7 bases line up with TRBD1. This receptor was identified in a woman younger than 30 with type 1 diabetes. This CDR3 is CSEPSPTGTDEQYF. The CDR3 DNA reads TGCAGCGAACCATCTCCGACAGGGACCGACGAGCAGTACTTC.